This T cell receptor (beta chain) was found in a study of blood T cell repertoires in COVID-19. How the authors handled the data: The authors estimated nucleated cell counts from reference gene primer amplification. Profiling relied on immunoSEQ multiplex PCR, and the TCRdb table lists in-frame clones only, not all of them. V and J calls plus clone size are reproduced from that table; the DNA served to infer D and trimming. The sample holds roughly 100,000 clones, 75% to 90% seen once. The receptor was derived from a man between 60 and 75 years old with acute or convalescent COVID-19. The sequencing sample was made of peripheral blood.

The CDR3, as DNA: TGTGCCAGCAGCGCCACGGGACTAGCGGGCGGTGAGCAGTTCTTC. Residues: CASSATGLAGGEQFF. The V and J genes are TRBV9 and TRBJ2-1, with TRBD2 matching 12 bases. Losses at the gene ends were 3 bases for V and 9 bases for J; bases not matched to a gene: 7. Germline V gives CDR1 SGDLS, CDR2 YYNGEE. This CDR3 has 15 residues.